These 7 T cell receptor beta chains were sequenced from one sample in a study of T-cell memory formation after mild COVID-19. One entry per CDR3 protein results from TCRdb running MiXCR on the 5' RACE reads. The sample holds 85,000 to 130,000 distinct CDR3 sequences; around 12% are singletons and the top ten take around 26%. The specimen was PBMCs or a T cell subset sorted from them (not recorded which). Every receptor here comes from an adult woman who had mild COVID-19 (a few samples of this study predate the infection). Cell type and time point are not known.

This clonotype was detected ten times or more. The gene calls are TRBV6-2 or TRBV6-3 and TRBJ2-2; a possible D gene is TRBD2 (5 bases). The CDR3 sequence is 15 residues long. With 1 base removed from V and 3 bases from J, the gap between germline ends came to 9 bases. Germline lookup yields CDR1 MNHEY and CDR2 SVGEGT. The DNA for the CDR3 is TGTGCCAGCAGTTACTTGGGAGCCTACACCGGGGAGCTGTTTTTT. It codes for CASSYLGAYTGELFF.

J is TRBJ2-7 and V is TRBV4-2, with 11 bases matching TRBD2. CDR1 and CDR2 from the germline V gene are LGHNA and YNFKEQ. V dropped 0 bases and J dropped 0; count of bases not matched to a gene: 4. The CDR3 consists of 17 residues. The CDR3 protein is CASSQEGTSGSSYEQYF. The DNA for the CDR3 is TGTGCCAGCAGCCAAGAAGGAACTAGCGGGAGCTCCTACGAGCAGTACTTC.

For this clonotype: Compared with germline, one end of the junction differs, possibly owing to a read error. The rearrangement links TRBV27 to TRBJ2-2, with 7 bases lining up with TRBD1. The germline V gene has CDR1 MNHEY and CDR2 SMNVEV (reference sequence). The CDR3 contains 17 residues. The CDR3 sequence: CASSPHPDRDHTGVLFF. The CDR3 DNA reads as TGTGCCAGCAGTCCACATCCCGACAGGGACCACACCGGGGTGCTGTTTTTT.

The V and J genes are TRBV5-1 and TRBJ2-7; 7 bases map to TRBD1. Germline V gene lookup returns CDR1 SGHRS and CDR2 YFSETQ. The CDR3 runs 13 residues. Losses at the gene ends were 7 bases for V and 4 bases for J; bases not matched to a gene: 8. CDR3 in amino acids: CASRTGRGYEQYF. As DNA, the CDR3 is TGCGCCAGCCGGACAGGCCGAGGGTACGAGCAGTACTTC.

The chain carries TRBV4-3 and TRBJ2-2; 7 nucleotides match TRBD1. The CDR3 totals 16 residues. Germline V gene data show CDR1 as LGHNA and CDR2 as YSLEER. V dropped 0 bases and J dropped 0; count of bases not matched to a gene: 1. The DNA for the CDR3 is TGCGCCAGCAGCCAAGAAGGACAGGCGAACACCGGGGAGCTGTTTTTT. Encoded protein: CASSQEGQANTGELFF.

This clonotype was observed a few times. V gene TRBV20-1 combines with J gene TRBJ2-1; TRBD1 agrees at 8 bases. Germline trimming cut 0 bases from V and 6 bases from J; bases unmatched to any gene: 7. In germline, CDR1 is DFQATT, CDR2 SNEGSKA (reference sequence). This CDR3 region has 15 residues. CDR3 amino acids: CSARDFGQGINEQFF. The CDR3, as DNA: TGCAGTGCTAGAGATTTCGGACAGGGCATCAATGAGCAGTTCTTC.

This clonotype was observed a few times. The genes are TRBV12-3 or TRBV12-4 and TRBJ2-7; weak D call: TRBD1 (5 bases). Trimming left V 8 bases short and J 6 bases short, with 26 bases between. The CDR3 has 16 residues. CDR3: CASGHWGTGRTGEQYF. CDR3 bases: TGTGCCAGCGGCCACTGGGGCACCGGACGGACGGGCGAGCAGTACTTC.